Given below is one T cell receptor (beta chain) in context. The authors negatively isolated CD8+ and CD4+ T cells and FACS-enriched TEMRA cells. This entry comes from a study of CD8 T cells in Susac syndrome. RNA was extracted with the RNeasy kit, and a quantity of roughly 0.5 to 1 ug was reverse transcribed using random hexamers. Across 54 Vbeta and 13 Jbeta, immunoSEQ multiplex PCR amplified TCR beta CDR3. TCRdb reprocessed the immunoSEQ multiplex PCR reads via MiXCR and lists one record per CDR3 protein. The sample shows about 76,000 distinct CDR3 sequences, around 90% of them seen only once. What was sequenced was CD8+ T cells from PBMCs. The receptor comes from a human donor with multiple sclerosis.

The CDR3 sequence: CSAGGQGDVVWTDTQYF. DNA of the CDR3: TGCAGTGCTGGCGGACAGGGAGATGTTGTGTGGACAGATACGCAGTATTTT. The chain joins TRBV20-1 to TRBJ2-3; 8 bases are a match to TRBD1. Trimming at V came to 5 bases and at J to 3 bases, leaving 16 bases not matched to a gene. This CDR3 region has 17 residues. Germline CDR1 is DFQATT and CDR2 is SNEGSKA (reference sequence).